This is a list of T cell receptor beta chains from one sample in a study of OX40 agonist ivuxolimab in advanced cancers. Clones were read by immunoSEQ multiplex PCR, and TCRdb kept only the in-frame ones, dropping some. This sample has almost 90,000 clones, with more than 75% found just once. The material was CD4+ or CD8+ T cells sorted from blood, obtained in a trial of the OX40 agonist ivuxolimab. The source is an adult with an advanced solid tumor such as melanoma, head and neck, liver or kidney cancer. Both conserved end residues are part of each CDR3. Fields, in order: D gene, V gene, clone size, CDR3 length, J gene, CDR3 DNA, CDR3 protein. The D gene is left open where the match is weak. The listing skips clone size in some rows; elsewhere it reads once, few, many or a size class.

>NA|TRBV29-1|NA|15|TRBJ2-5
TGCAGCGTCGCCCATGGTGGGGGCATAGGAGAGACCCAGTACTTC
CSVAHGGGIGETQYF
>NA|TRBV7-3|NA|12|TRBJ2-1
TGTGCCAGCAGCTTAACGCTCAATGAGCAGTTCTTC
CASSLTLNEQFF
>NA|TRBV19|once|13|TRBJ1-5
TGTGCCAGTACCAATTCTGACAGCCAGCCCCAGCATTTT
CASTNSDSQPQHF
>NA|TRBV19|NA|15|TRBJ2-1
TGTGCCAGTAGTATCCCGGGGAGGGGGAGGAATGAGCAGTTCTTC
CASSIPGRGRNEQFF
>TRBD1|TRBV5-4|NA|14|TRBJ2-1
TGTGCCAGCATTTCGAGGCAGGGGGACAATGAGCAGTTCTTC
CASISRQGDNEQFF
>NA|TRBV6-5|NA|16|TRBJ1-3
TGTGCCAGCAGTTTACAGATGGGGGCTGCTGGAAACACCATATATTTT
CASSLQMGAAGNTIYF
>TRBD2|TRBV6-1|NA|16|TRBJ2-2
TGTGCCAGCAGTGGGACTAGCGGGAGAAGCACCGGGGAGCTGTTTTTT
CASSGTSGRSTGELFF
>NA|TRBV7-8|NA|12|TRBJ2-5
TGTGCCAGCAGCTCTCGGCGGGAGACCCAGTACTTC
CASSSRRETQYF
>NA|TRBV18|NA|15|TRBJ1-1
TGTGCCAGCTCACCATCTAAGGGTGGTATCACTGAAGCTTTCTTT
CASSPSKGGITEAFF
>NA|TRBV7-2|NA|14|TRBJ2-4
TGTGCCAGCAGCTTAGGGGGAGCCAAAAACATTCAGTACTTC
CASSLGGAKNIQYF
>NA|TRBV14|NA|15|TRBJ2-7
TGTGCCAGCAGCCAAGGAAGATACCCCGGCCGGGAGCAGTACTTC
CASSQGRYPGREQYF
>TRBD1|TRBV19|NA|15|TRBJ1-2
TGTGCCAGCCAGGGGGGGCTTCGCCTTAACTATGGCTACACCTTC
CASQGGLRLNYGYTF
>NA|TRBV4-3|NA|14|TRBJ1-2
TGCGCCAGCAGCCCGCAGACGTCGCTCGACGGCTACACCTTC
CASSPQTSLDGYTF
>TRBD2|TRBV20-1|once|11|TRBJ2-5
TGCAGTGGGACTAGCAAAGAGACCCAGTACTTC
CSGTSKETQYF
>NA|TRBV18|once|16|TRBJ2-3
TGTGCCAGCTCACCAAGTCCACAGGCCTACACAGATACGCAGTATTTT
CASSPSPQAYTDTQYF
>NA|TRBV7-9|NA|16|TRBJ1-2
TGTGCCAGCAGCTTAGACAGGGTTAGACGGGACTATGGCTACACCTTC
CASSLDRVRRDYGYTF
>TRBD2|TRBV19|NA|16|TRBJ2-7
TGTGCCAGTAGTCCCTCGCCTAGCGGGGGTAGGTACGAGCAGTACTTC
CASSPSPSGGRYEQYF
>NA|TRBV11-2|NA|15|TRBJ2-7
TGTGCCAGCAGCTTCCCGCTAGGGGCCTCGGGCGAGCAGTACTTC
CASSFPLGASGEQYF
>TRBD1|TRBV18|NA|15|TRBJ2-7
TGTGCCAGCTCAGAGGCCGGGACAGGGACCTACGAGCAGTACTTC
CASSEAGTGTYEQYF
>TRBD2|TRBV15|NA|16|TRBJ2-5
TGTGCCACCAGCAGAGACGGTCGAGCGGGGGTAGAGACCCAGTACTTC
CATSRDGRAGVETQYF
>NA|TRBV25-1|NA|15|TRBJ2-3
TGTGCCAGCAGTGAATGGGGCTATACGACAGATACGCAGTATTTT
CASSEWGYTTDTQYF
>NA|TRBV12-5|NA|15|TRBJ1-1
TGTGCTAGTGGTTTGGGCCGTTCGGCTGGCACTGAAGCTTTCTTT
CASGLGRSAGTEAFF
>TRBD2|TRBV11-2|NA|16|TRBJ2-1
TGTGCCAGCAGCCAGATAGCGGGGGGGTCCTACAATGAGCAGTTCTTC
CASSQIAGGSYNEQFF
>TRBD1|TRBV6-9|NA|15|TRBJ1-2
TGTGCCAGCAGACAGCGGGACAGGGGGCACTATGGCTACACCTTC
CASRQRDRGHYGYTF
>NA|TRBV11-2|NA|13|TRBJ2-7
TGTGCCAGCAGCCCATTGGGGGTGGACGAGCAGTACTTC
CASSPLGVDEQYF